This TCR beta chain was identified in a study of blood T cell repertoires in COVID-19 (dated by TCRdb to about 2020). In terms of the full investigation: Samples covering the acute and convalescent phases of COVID-19 were provided by collaborators in the United States, Italy and Spain. The prospective study material was composed of cDNA or gDNA derived from T cells, B-cell-depleted T cells, or PBMCs. Subjects who had been exposed to COVID-19, were actively infected with it, or had recovered from it provided the deeply sampled blood TCRbeta repertoires that made up the dataset. The repertoires were made available in a free public database intended to serve as a resource for research on the immune response to SARS-CoV-2. Samples were obtained from the ongoing ImmuneRACE study (first 160 participants) and from 1,200 or so subjects provided by 6 global collaborators. A de-identified subject ID, COVID-19 status, age in years and sex were almost always included in the sample metadata. Where available, HLA class I and class II types were obtained from metadata supplied by the sample provider rather than from assay-based typing. The full study reports these points: The quantity of clinical and demographic metadata differed by source and by participant and was supplied without curation.

As encoded in the germline V gene, CDR1 is SGHTA while CDR2 is FQGTGA. The CDR3 spans 16 residues, from the cysteine through the phenylalanine. The entry retains the CDR3 DNA only, 48 bases that are in frame from base 1. The junction shows trimming of 5 bases on V and 4 bases on J, plus 17 bases between the germline ends. A note on this clone: No antigen is known for it. Qualities for individual bases were not recorded, and no much larger clone is one base off.

One collaborating source in Seattle enrolled patients during active infection and followed them longitudinally through the course of disease. Collaborating institutions collected whole blood in K2EDTA tubes following their own protocols. For TCRbeta analysis, collaborator samples were shipped as frozen whole blood, as isolated PBMCs, or as DNA extracted from either sample type. TCRbeta CDR3 regions were amplified from genomic DNA by means of the immunoSEQ Assay, a bias-controlled multiplex PCR. The source study handled its data this way. The number of nucleated cells in each sample was estimated by amplification of reference gene primers within the assay. To quantify the absolute abundance of each unique TCRbeta CDR3 rearrangement, sequence reads were collapsed and filtered. For each sample, productive Simpson clonality was calculated as the square root of Simpson's diversity index across productive rearrangements. TCRdb's version of the immuneACCESS table is confined to in-frame rearrangements and falls short of the full clone set. An unresolved V gene accounts for under half of the shortfall where checked; the remainder is of unknown origin. Clone size and V and J calls were adopted from that table, with D and trimming inferred from the DNA. Across this sample there are 120,000 to 150,000 clones, with 88% seen only once. In total, the top ten clones hold about 2.5% of the sample.

Sample: peripheral blood. Rearrangement joined TRBV7-3 to TRBJ2-2, with TRBD2 tentatively as D gene (6 bases match). The sequence was obtained from a human donor with COVID-19, enrolled during active disease. The donor label of this sample is uncertain. The bases are TGTGCCAGCAGCCCCGAGGCGGGGTTTGGCACCGGGGAGCTGTTTTTT. It translates to CASSPEAGFGTGELFF.